This T cell receptor (beta chain) is drawn from a study of blood T cell repertoires in COVID-19. Study-level information: Specimens from acute and convalescent COVID-19 originated in the United States, Italy and Spain. PBMCs, B-cell-depleted T cells, or T cells were the source of the cDNA or gDNA that made up the material.

Germline loops: CDR1 SGHAT, CDR2 FQNNGV. V trimming: 2 bases; J trimming: 4 bases; junction bases outside the gene matches: 5. The CDR3 contains 16 residues. In the original processing: Amplification with reference gene primers provided the estimates of nucleated cell counts. Sequencing was performed with immunoSEQ multiplex PCR; in TCRdb, only in-frame clones are kept and a portion is missing. That table gives V, J and clone size, and the DNA gave D and trimming. The sample has more than 150,000 clones; about 80% are singletons. Source material: peripheral blood. The clonotype originates from a man between 60 and 70 years old with acute or convalescent COVID-19. The chain uses TRBV11-2 and TRBJ2-2; 9 bases fit TRBD2. The CDR3 DNA follows: TGTGCCAGCAGCTTAATTAGCGGGAGTTTCACCGGGGAGCTGTTTTTT. It is translated as CASSLISGSFTGELFF.